These 21 T cell receptor beta chains share one sample of origin, sequenced in a study of response to subunit inactivated influenza vaccine. A single record per CDR3 protein comes from TCRdb applying MiXCR to the RT-PCR reads. The repertoire holds more than 600,000 distinct CDR3 sequences, approximately 18% seen once, with around 9.9% in the top ten. Material: PBMCs from blood, obtained roughly 5 days after vaccination. The receptors were sampled from a man between 45 and 60 years old who received an inactivated influenza vaccine.

This clonotype was observed a few times. This rearrangement joins TRBV28 to TRBJ2-1; D gene uncertain. Germline CDR1 and CDR2: MDHEN and SYDVKM. The germline V and J ends were trimmed by 0 bases and 0 bases, with 9 bases remaining between them. CDR3 length: 16 amino acids. Here the CDR3 reads CASSLWGPSSYNEQFF. The CDR3 coding sequence is TGTGCCAGCAGTTTATGGGGTCCGAGCTCCTACAATGAGCAGTTCTTC.

This chain links TRBV7-9 with TRBJ2-2; D possibly corresponds to TRBD2 (5 bases). CDR3 length: 14 amino acids. The ends were cut back, 6 bases at V and 0 bases at J, with 8 bases in the middle. Germline CDR1 reads SEHNR; CDR2 reads FQNEAQ (reference sequence). In nucleotides, the CDR3 is TGTGCCAGCAGGGAGGACGCGAACACCGGGGAGCTGTTTTTT. Amino acid sequence: CASREDANTGELFF.

J is TRBJ2-1 and V is TRBV29-1, with TRBD2 matching over 9 bases. The V segment lost 6 bases and the J segment 3 bases; nucleotides outside the gene matches: 9. Germline assignment: CDR1 SQVTM and CDR2 ANQGSEA. The CDR3 has 15 residues. The CDR3 nucleotides read TGCAGCGTCGTCCTGCTAGCGGGATACTACAATGAGCAGTTCTTC. Amino acid sequence: CSVVLLAGYYNEQFF.

This clonotype was counted a few times. The chain is built from TRBV6-2 or TRBV6-3 and TRBJ2-7; D unclear. Germline CDR1 is MNHEY and CDR2 is SVGEGT. The CDR3 contains 16 residues. The V and J ends lost 4 bases and 6 bases respectively, with 22 bases between them. CDR3 DNA sequence: TGTGCCAGCAGTTTATGGCCGTCTGGAAGTAGGACCGAGCAGTACTTC. Amino acid sequence: CASSLWPSGSRTEQYF.

The CDR3 DNA reads TGTGCCAGCAGCTCCCGCCTCCGGGACTTCAATGAGCAGTTCTTC. It yields the protein CASSSRLRDFNEQFF. The chain joins TRBV5-5 to TRBJ2-1; perhaps TRBD2 as D (6 bases). Trimming took 3 bases from V and 6 from J, leaving 16 bases between them. Per germline, CDR1 SGHKS and CDR2 YYEKEE (reference sequence). This CDR3 spans 15 amino acids.

The count of this clonotype is one. The chain carries TRBV5-1 and TRBJ2-1, with TRBD1 as a possible D gene (6 bases). Germline V gene sequence: CDR1 SGHRS, CDR2 YFSETQ. V lost 2 bases, J lost 5 bases, and 11 bases lay in between. The CDR3 is 14 amino acids. CDR3 nucleotides: TGCGCCAGCAGCTTTCCGGGACAAAACAATGAGCAGTTCTTC. This gives the protein CASSFPGQNNEQFF.

This clonotype has only a few counts. The rearrangement joins TRBV20-1 to TRBJ2-7; D is undetermined. This CDR3 region has 11 residues. Between the trimmed V and J ends, which lost 3 bases and 2 bases, there was a span of 5 bases. From germline, CDR1 is DFQATT and CDR2 SNEGSKA (reference sequence). The CDR3 DNA sequence: TGCAGTGCTAGTGCCACCTACGAGCAGTACTTC. This encodes CSASATYEQYF.

This clonotype turned up a few times. The rearrangement links TRBV12-3 or TRBV12-4 to TRBJ2-3; 11 nucleotides line up with TRBD1. The CDR3 sequence is 16 residues long. The V gene end was trimmed by 5 bases and the J gene end by 7 bases; junction bases not matched to a gene: 11. The CDR3 is CASSQTPGQGGYTQYF. The CDR3 nucleotides are TGTGCCAGCAGTCAAACTCCGGGACAGGGGGGATATACGCAGTATTTT.

This chain connects TRBV28 to TRBJ2-7; tentatively, D is TRBD1 (7 bases). The V end was cut by 3 bases, the J end by 5 bases, with 17 bases between. Germline CDR1 MDHEN, CDR2 SYDVKM. The CDR3 runs to 15 residues. The CDR3 loop is CASSFGGQRSHEQYF. Here the CDR3 DNA reads TGTGCCAGCAGTTTCGGGGGACAGCGTTCCCACGAGCAGTACTTC.

Ten or more counts support this clonotype. This chain joins TRBV7-3 and TRBJ2-7; D might be TRBD2 (6 bases). The CDR3 length is 13 residues. Germline V gene data show CDR1 as SGHTA and CDR2 as FQGTGA. V gave up 6 bases and J gave up 4 bases, with 13 bases separating them. For the CDR3, the DNA is TGTGCCAGCAGTTCATCTGGGGGGTACGAGCAGTACTTC. The encoded protein is CASSSSGGYEQYF.

This clonotype was counted ten times or more. The chain is built from TRBV29-1 and TRBJ2-3, with TRBD2 identical over 12 bases. The CDR3 is 14 residues long. Germline trimming cut 8 bases from V and 4 bases from J; bases unmatched to any gene: 7. Germline CDR1 is SQVTM and CDR2 is ANQGSEA. As DNA, the CDR3 is TGCAGCCTCGGACTAGCGGGACGATCAGATACGCAGTATTTT. This codes for CSLGLAGRSDTQYF.

This clonotype has a handful of counts. The rearrangement joins TRBV7-9 to TRBJ2-5; 8 bases line up with TRBD1. The CDR3 covers 15 residues. CDR1 SEHNR and CDR2 FQNEAQ come from the germline V gene (reference sequence). V lost 1 base, J lost 4 bases, and 5 bases stayed unmatched. The CDR3 loop reads CASSLGTGYRETQYF. DNA for the CDR3: TGTGCCAGCAGCTTAGGGACAGGGTATCGAGAGACCCAGTACTTC.

This clonotype appeared a few times. V gene TRBV7-6 combines with J gene TRBJ2-7; possibly TRBD1 or TRBD2 for D (5 bases each). The germline V gene has CDR1 SGHVS and CDR2 FNYEAQ. This CDR3 region has 12 residues. The germline V and J ends were trimmed by 3 bases and 6 bases, with 9 bases remaining between them. Here the CDR3 reads CASSFHGGEQYF. CDR3 in DNA: TGTGCCAGCAGCTTTCATGGGGGCGAGCAGTACTTC.

This clonotype was seen only a few times. The rearrangement joins TRBV24-1 to TRBJ2-2; D gene unclear. Germline values: CDR1 KGHDR, CDR2 SFDVKD. The CDR3 runs to 14 residues. The V end lost 5 bases, the J end lost 0 bases, and 6 bases lay between the germline ends. CDR3 residues: CATSAPANTGELFF. CDR3 DNA: TGTGCCACCAGTGCTCCTGCGAACACCGGGGAGCTGTTTTTT.

V usage is TRBV15 and J usage is TRBJ2-1; the match to TRBD1 covers 8 bases. This CDR3 comprises 12 residues. The V and J ends lost 4 bases and 9 bases, in that order; junction bases with no gene match: 2. CDR1 is LNHNV and CDR2 is YYDKDF in the germline V gene (reference sequence). The CDR3 bases are TGTGCCACCAGCACCGGACAGGGTGAGCAGTTCTTC. This translates into CATSTGQGEQFF. Full variable domain (remainder filled in from reference TRBV15 and TRBJ2-1): DAMVIQNPRYQVTQFGKPVTLSCSQTLNHNVMYWYQQKSSQAPKLLFHYYDKDFNNEADTPDNFQSRRPNTSFCFLDIRSPGLGDTAMYLCATSTGQGEQFFGPGTRLTVL.

V and J are TRBV20-1 and TRBJ2-5; tentative D call: TRBD2 (6 bases). The CDR3 runs 17 residues. Trimming shortened V by 4 bases and J by 7 bases, and 28 bases separated the two germline ends. Germline loops: CDR1 DFQATT, CDR2 SNEGSKA (reference sequence). The CDR3 sequence: CSATIRERMKRGPTQYF. DNA of the CDR3: TGCAGTGCTACGATACGGGAGAGGATGAAGAGGGGCCCGACCCAGTACTTC.

The genes are TRBV5-5 and TRBJ2-7, with TRBD2 as a possible D gene (6 bases). This CDR3 spans 13 amino acids. Trimming took 4 bases from V and 3 from J, leaving 11 bases between them. The germline V gene encodes CDR1 SGHKS and CDR2 YYEKEE (reference sequence). CDR3 sequence: CASSGGNFYEQYF. The CDR3 DNA reads TGTGCCAGCAGCGGCGGGAACTTCTACGAGCAGTACTTC.

This clonotype was recorded a few times. The genes are TRBV3-1 and TRBJ2-1, with TRBD2 identical over 8 bases. Per the germline V gene, CDR1 is LGHDT and CDR2 is YNNKEL (reference sequence). The ends lost 0 bases at V and 3 bases at J; junction bases unmatched: 4. The CDR3 consists of 16 residues. CDR3 sequence (DNA): TGTGCCAGCAGCCAAGATCCCAGCGGGAGCTACAATGAGCAGTTCTTC. It is translated as CASSQDPSGSYNEQFF.

This clonotype was picked up a small number of times. The CDR3 nucleotides read TGCGCCAGCAGCTTGGTCGGGGGCGCGACAGATACGCAGTATTTT. As protein: CASSLVGGATDTQYF. V is TRBV5-1 and J is TRBJ2-3; D tentatively fits TRBD1 or TRBD2 (6 bases each). There are 15 residues in the CDR3. Per the germline V gene, CDR1 is SGHRS and CDR2 is YFSETQ. Trimming took off 0 bases at V and 3 bases at J, with 11 bases between the two ends.

This clonotype was counted between two and nine times. The rearrangement links TRBV28 to TRBJ2-3; D unresolved. Between the trimmed V and J ends, which lost 5 bases and 8 bases, there was a span of 14 bases. CDR1 is MDHEN, CDR2 SYDVKM, per germline. The length of the CDR3 is 13 residues. The chain's CDR3 is CASSPYRLVTQYF. The CDR3 region has the DNA TGTGCCAGCAGTCCATACCGATTAGTTACGCAGTATTTT.

As to this clonotype: A junction end diverges from the germline sequence, so it may reflect a read error. The chain joins TRBV28 to TRBJ1-3; no clear D gene. Germline CDR1 MDHEN, CDR2 SYDVKM. This CDR3 has 15 amino acids. The chain's CDR3 is CASSPGRYSGNTIHF. CDR3 nucleotide sequence: TGTGCCAGCAGCCCAGGACGCTACTCTGGAAACACCATACATTTT.